This T cell receptor beta chain was recovered during a study of T cell responses to AZD1222 COVID-19 vaccine. Clones were sequenced by immunoSEQ multiplex PCR, and TCRdb holds only the in-frame ones, with some missing. The top ten hold under 5.5% of the sample, which has about 150,000 clones, around 90% seen once. J was trimmed by 1 base and V by 5 bases; bases with no gene match: 4. This CDR3 region has 15 residues. Germline V gene data show CDR1 as LNHNV and CDR2 as YYDKDF (reference sequence). The sequencing used peripheral blood, collected on day 0 of AZD1222 vaccination. V is TRBV15 and J is TRBJ2-3; 9 bases map to TRBD1. This TCR derives from an adult in good health. For the CDR3, the DNA is TGTGCCACCAGCCAAAGGACAGGGGGCACAGATACGCAGTATTTT. It specifies CATSQRTGGTDTQYF. The variable domain in full, with the rest retrieved from reference TRBV15 and TRBJ2-3, is DAMVIQNPRYQVTQFGKPVTLSCSQTLNHNVMYWYQQKSSQAPKLLFHYYDKDFNNEADTPDNFQSRRPNTSFCFLDIRSPGLGDTAMYLCATSQRTGGTDTQYFGPGTRLTVL.